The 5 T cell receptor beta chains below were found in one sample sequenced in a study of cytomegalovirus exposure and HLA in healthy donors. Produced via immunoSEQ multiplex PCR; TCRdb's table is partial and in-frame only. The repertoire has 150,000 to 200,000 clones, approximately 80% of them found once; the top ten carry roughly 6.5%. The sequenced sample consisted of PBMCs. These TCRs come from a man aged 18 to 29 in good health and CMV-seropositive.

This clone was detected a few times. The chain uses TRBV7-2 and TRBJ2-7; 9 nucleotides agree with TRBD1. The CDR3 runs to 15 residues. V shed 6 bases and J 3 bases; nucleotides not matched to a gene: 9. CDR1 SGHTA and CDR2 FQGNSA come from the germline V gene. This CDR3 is CASSKPGQGFYEQYF. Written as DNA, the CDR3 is TGTGCCAGCAGTAAGCCGGGACAGGGATTCTACGAGCAGTACTTC.

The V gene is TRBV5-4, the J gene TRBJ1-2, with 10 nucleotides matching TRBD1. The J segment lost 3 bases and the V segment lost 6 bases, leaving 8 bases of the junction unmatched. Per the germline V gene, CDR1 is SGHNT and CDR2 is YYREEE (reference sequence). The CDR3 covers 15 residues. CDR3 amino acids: CASKLSGTGDYGYTF. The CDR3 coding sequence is TGTGCCAGCAAACTATCCGGGACAGGGGACTATGGCTACACCTTC.

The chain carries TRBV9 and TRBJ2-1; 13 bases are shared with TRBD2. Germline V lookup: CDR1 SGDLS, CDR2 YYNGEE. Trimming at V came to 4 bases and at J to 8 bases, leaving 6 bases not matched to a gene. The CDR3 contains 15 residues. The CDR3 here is CASSLWTSGSDEQFF. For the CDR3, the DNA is TGTGCCAGCAGCCTTTGGACTAGCGGGAGCGATGAGCAGTTCTTC.

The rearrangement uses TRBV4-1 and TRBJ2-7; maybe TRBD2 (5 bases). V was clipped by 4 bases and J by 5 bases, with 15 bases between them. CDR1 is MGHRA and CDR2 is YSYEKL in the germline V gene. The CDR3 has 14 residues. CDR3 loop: CASSLLGVRDEQYF. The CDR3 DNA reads TGCGCCAGCAGCCTCCTCGGGGTTCGGGACGAGCAGTACTTC.

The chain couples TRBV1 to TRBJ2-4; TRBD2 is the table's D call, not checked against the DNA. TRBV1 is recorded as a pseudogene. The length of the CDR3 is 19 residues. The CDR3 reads CTSSQDLTSGGGGKNIQYF. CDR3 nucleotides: TGCACCAGCAGCCAAGATTTAACCTCCGGGGGGGGTGGCAAAAACATTCAGTACTTC.